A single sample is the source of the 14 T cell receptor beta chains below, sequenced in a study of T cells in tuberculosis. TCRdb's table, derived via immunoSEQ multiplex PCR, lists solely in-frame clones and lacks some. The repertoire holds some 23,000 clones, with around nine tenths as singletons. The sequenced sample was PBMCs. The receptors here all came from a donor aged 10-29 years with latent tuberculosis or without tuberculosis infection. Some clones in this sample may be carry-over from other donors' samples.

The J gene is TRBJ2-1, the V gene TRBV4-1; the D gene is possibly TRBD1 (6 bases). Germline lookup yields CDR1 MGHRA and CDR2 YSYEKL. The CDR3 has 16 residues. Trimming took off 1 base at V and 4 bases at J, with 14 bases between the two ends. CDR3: CASSQVLGQLYNEQFF. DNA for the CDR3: TGCGCCAGCAGCCAAGTCTTAGGACAGCTATACAATGAGCAGTTCTTC.

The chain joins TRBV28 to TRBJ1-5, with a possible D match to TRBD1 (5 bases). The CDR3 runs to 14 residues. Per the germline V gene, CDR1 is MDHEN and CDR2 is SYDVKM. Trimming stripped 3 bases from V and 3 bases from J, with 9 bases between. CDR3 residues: CASSFLGLNQPQHF. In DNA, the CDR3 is TGTGCCAGCAGTTTTTTGGGGCTCAATCAGCCCCAGCATTTT.

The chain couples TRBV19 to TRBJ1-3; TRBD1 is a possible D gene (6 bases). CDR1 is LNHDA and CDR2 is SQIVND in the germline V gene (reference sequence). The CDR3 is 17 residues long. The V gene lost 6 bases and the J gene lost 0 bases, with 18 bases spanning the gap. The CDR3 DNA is TGTGCCAGTAGCCTCTCTGGACAGTGGAGCTCTGGAAACACCATATATTTT. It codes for CASSLSGQWSSGNTIYF. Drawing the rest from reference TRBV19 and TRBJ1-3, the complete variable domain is DGGITQSPKYLFRKEGQNVTLSCEQNLNHDAMYWYRQDPGQGLRLIYYSQIVNDFQKGDIAEGYSVSREKKESFPLTVTSAQKNPTAFYLCASSLSGQWSSGNTIYFGEGSWLTVV.

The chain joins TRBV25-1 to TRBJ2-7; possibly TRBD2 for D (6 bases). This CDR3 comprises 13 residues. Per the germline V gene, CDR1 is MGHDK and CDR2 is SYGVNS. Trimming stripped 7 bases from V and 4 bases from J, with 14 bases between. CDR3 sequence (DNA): TGTGCCAGCAAGAGAATTGGGGGGTACGAGCAGTACTTC. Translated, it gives CASKRIGGYEQYF.

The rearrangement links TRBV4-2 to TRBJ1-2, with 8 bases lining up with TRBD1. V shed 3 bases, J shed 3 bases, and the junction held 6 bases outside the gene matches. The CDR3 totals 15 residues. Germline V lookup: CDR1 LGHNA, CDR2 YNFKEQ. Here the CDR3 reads CASSQGAGGDYGYTF. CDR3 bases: TGTGCCAGCAGCCAGGGGGCAGGGGGCGACTATGGCTACACCTTC.

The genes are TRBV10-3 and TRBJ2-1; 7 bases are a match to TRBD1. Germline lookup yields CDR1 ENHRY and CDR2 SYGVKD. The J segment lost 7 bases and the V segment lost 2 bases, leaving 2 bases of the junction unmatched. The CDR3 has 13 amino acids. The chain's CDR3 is CAISEGQDNEQFF. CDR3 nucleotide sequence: TGTGCCATCAGTGAGGGACAGGATAATGAGCAGTTCTTC.

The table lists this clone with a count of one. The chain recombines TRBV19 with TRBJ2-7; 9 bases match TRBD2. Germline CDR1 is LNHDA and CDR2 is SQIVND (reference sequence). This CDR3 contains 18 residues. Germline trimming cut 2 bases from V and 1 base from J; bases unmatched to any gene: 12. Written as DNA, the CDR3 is TGTGCCAGTAGTATAAGCCTTACTAGCGGGTCCCTGTCCTACGAGCAGTACTTC. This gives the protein CASSISLTSGSLSYEQYF.

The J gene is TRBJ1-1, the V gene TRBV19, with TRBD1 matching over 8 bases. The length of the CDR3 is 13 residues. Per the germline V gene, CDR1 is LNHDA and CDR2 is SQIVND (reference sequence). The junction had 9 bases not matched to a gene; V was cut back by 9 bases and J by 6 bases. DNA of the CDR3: TGTGCCAGCAGGGGGCCAGGATTTGCTGAAGCTTTCTTT. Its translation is CASRGPGFAEAFF. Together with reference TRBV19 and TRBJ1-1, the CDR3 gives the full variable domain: DGGITQSPKYLFRKEGQNVTLSCEQNLNHDAMYWYRQDPGQGLRLIYYSQIVNDFQKGDIAEGYSVSREKKESFPLTVTSAQKNPTAFYLCASRGPGFAEAFFGQGTRLTVV.

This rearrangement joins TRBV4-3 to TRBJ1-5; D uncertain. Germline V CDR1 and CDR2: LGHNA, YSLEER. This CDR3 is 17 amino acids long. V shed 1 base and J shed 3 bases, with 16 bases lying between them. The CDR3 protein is CASSQASVGGNNQPQHF. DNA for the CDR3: TGCGCCAGCAGCCAAGCCTCCGTGGGAGGAAACAATCAGCCCCAGCATTTT.

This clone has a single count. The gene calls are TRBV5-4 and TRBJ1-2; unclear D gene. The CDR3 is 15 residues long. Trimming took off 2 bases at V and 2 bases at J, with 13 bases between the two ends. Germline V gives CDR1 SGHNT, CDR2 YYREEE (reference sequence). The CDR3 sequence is CASSFSLTGNYGYTF. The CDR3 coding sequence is TGTGCCAGCAGCTTTAGTCTTACCGGGAACTATGGCTACACCTTC.

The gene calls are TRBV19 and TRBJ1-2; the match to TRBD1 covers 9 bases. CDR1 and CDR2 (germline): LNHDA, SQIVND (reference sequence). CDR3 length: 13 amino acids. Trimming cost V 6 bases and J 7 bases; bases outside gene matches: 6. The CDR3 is CASRDRGLGGYTF. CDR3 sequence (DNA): TGTGCCAGTAGGGACAGGGGATTAGGTGGCTACACCTTC.

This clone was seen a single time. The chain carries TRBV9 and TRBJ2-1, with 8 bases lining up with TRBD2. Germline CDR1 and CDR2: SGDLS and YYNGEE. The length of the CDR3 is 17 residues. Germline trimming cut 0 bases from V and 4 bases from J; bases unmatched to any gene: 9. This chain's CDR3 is CASSVVAGGVTYNEQFF. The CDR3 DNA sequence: TGTGCCAGCAGCGTAGTTGCGGGGGGAGTGACATACAATGAGCAGTTCTTC.

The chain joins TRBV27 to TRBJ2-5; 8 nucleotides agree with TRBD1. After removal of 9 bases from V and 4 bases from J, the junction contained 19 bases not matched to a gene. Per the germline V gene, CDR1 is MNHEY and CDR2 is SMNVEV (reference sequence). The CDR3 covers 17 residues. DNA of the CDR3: TGTGCCAGTGGTCCTCTCCCTTACAGGGGGGTCCGAGAGACCCAGTACTTC. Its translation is CASGPLPYRGVRETQYF.

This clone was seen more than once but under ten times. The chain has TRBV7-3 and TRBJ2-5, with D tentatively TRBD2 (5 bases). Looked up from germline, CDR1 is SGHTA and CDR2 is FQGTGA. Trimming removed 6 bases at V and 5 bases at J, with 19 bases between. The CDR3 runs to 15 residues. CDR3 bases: TGTGCCAGCAGTTTCGGACCCGGGATTTCGGAGACCCAGTACTTC. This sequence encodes CASSFGPGISETQYF.